A selection of T cell receptor beta chains follows, all from one sample in a study of cytomegalovirus exposure and HLA in healthy donors. Some clones are missing from TCRdb's copy, which holds only in-frame ones; the method was immunoSEQ multiplex PCR. Here the sample spans over 110,000 clones, around 82% being singletons. What was sequenced was PBMCs. These TCRs come from a woman aged 40 to 50 in good health and CMV-seropositive. CDR3s include the opening cysteine and the closing phenylalanine or tryptophan. The D gene is left open where the match is weak. Clone size is not always given. Where it is, it says once, few, many or a class for expanded clones.

D	J	V	size	CDR3	DNA
TRBD1	TRBJ1-1	TRBV6-1	NA	CASRGQGRTEAFF	TGTGCCAGCAGGGGACAGGGGCGGACTGAAGCTTTCTTT
TRBD1	TRBJ1-1	TRBV27	NA	CASTPGTGSSAEAFF	TGTGCCAGCACCCCCGGGACAGGGAGCAGCGCTGAAGCTTTCTTT
NA	TRBJ1-1	TRBV2	NA	CASSLTGLRAFF	TGTGCCAGCAGCTTAACAGGGTTAAGAGCTTTCTTT
NA	TRBJ2-1	TRBV5-5	NA	CASSLVGHRPGYNEQFF	TGTGCCAGCAGCTTGGTCGGACATCGACCCGGCTACAATGAGCAGTTCTTC
NA	TRBJ2-2	TRBV2	NA	CASSAEAGGELFF	TGTGCCAGCAGCGCTGAAGCCGGCGGGGAGCTGTTTTTT
TRBD2	TRBJ2-2	TRBV9	NA	CASSLNWGASGSGELFF	TGTGCCAGCAGCCTTAACTGGGGGGCTAGCGGGAGTGGGGAGCTGTTTTTT
TRBD2	TRBJ2-3	TRBV7-9	NA	CASSGGTTRKDTQYF	TGTGCCAGCAGCGGGGGGACTACCCGGAAGGATACGCAGTATTTT
TRBD2	TRBJ2-7	TRBV12-5	NA	CASGLVTSSGRHEQYF	TGTGCTAGTGGTTTGGTTACCTCTAGCGGGAGACACGAGCAGTACTTC
TRBD2	TRBJ2-1	TRBV5-1	NA	CASSDGTSGSLDEQFF	TGCGCCAGCAGCGATGGGACTAGCGGGAGTCTCGATGAGCAGTTCTTC
NA	TRBJ1-2	TRBV6-5	NA	CASSAPGGNYGYTF	TGTGCCAGCAGTGCCCCCGGAGGGAACTATGGCTACACCTTC
TRBD2	TRBJ2-7	TRBV6-5	NA	CASRRTSGPNEQYF	TGTGCCAGCAGACGGACTAGCGGGCCTAACGAGCAGTACTTC
NA	TRBJ1-2	TRBV2	NA	CASSETGSYGYTF	TGTGCCAGCAGTGAAACAGGGTCCTATGGCTACACCTTC
TRBD2	TRBJ2-3	TRBV5-6	NA	CASSLGGLAGADTQYF	TGTGCCAGCAGCTTGGGAGGACTAGCGGGAGCAGATACGCAGTATTTT
TRBD2	TRBJ2-7	TRBV5-1	NA	CASSSGTSGILREQYF	TGCGCCAGCAGCTCGGGGACTAGCGGGATTCTACGAGAGCAGTACTTC
TRBD1	TRBJ2-2	TRBV5-4	NA	CASSAGTGYTGELFF	TGTGCCAGCAGCGCCGGGACAGGGTACACCGGGGAGCTGTTTTTT
NA	TRBJ1-2	TRBV6-1	NA	CASSVSGMAYGYTF	TGTGCCAGCAGTGTGAGCGGTATGGCCTATGGCTACACCTTC
NA	TRBJ2-7	TRBV6-6	NA	CASSYGAGTYEQYF	TGTGCCAGCAGTTACGGGGCGGGGACCTACGAGCAGTACTTC
NA	TRBJ1-2	TRBV9	NA	CASSVEGTPVVGYTF	TGTGCCAGCAGCGTAGAAGGGACACCTGTGGTTGGCTACACCTTC
NA	TRBJ2-7	TRBV19	NA	CASSPMGASSYEQYF	TGTGCCAGTAGTCCGATGGGGGCCAGCTCCTACGAGCAGTACTTC
TRBD2	TRBJ2-3	TRBV10-3	NA	CAINAGLAGTTDTQYF	TGTGCCATCAATGCGGGACTAGCGGGAACCACAGATACGCAGTATTTT
NA	TRBJ2-1	TRBV7-9	NA	CASSLMRTTGYNEQFF	TGTGCCAGCAGCTTAATGAGGACCACAGGGTACAATGAGCAGTTCTTC
TRBD1	TRBJ2-1	TRBV28	NA	CASSLLAPTGTYNEQFF	TGTGCCAGCAGTTTATTAGCCCCGACAGGGACCTACAATGAGCAGTTCTTC
TRBD2	TRBJ2-3	TRBV27	NA	CASGGGRTQYF	TGTGCCAGCGGGGGAGGGCGGACGCAGTATTTT
TRBD1	TRBJ1-1	TRBV23-1	NA	CASRPNRDREAFF	TGCGCCAGCAGGCCAAACCGGGACAGAGAAGCTTTCTTT
TRBD1	TRBJ2-4	TRBV7-9	NA	CASSRDRLNIQYF	TGTGCCAGCAGTCGGGACAGGTTAAACATTCAGTACTTC
NA	TRBJ1-1	TRBV6-5	NA	CATKQESAATEAFF	TGTGCCACCAAACAGGAAAGTGCGGCCACTGAAGCTTTCTTT
TRBD1	TRBJ1-1	TRBV6-5	NA	CASSPLGQGVTEAFF	TGTGCCAGCAGTCCCCTAGGACAGGGGGTAACTGAAGCTTTCTTT
NA	TRBJ2-7	TRBV5-1	NA	CASSLVIGSYEQYF	TGCGCCAGCAGCTTGGTTATCGGCTCCTACGAGCAGTACTTC
TRBD2	TRBJ2-7	TRBV7-9	once	CASSLLTSGPYEQYF	TGTGCCAGCAGCTTACTTACTAGCGGACCCTACGAGCAGTACTTC
NA	TRBJ2-2	TRBV2	NA	CASSGHLNTGELFF	TGTGCCAGCAGTGGACACTTGAACACCGGGGAGCTGTTTTTT
NA	TRBJ1-1	TRBV6-5	NA	CASRRQVTAEAFF	TGTGCCAGCAGGAGACAGGTAACGGCTGAAGCTTTCTTT
NA	TRBJ2-7	TRBV11-3	NA	CASSYSWEVWNEQYF	TGTGCCAGCAGCTACTCTTGGGAGGTTTGGAACGAGCAGTACTTC
TRBD1	TRBJ2-1	TRBV28	NA	CASSGPGQGSNEQFF	TGTGCCAGCAGTGGTCCGGGACAGGGAAGCAATGAGCAGTTCTTC
NA	TRBJ2-3	TRBV2	once	CTVGPGTDTQYF	TGTACGGTGGGGCCCGGCACAGATACGCAGTATTTT
TRBD1	TRBJ2-7	TRBV25-1	NA	CASRPRDRAYEQYF	TGTGCCAGCAGACCCCGGGACAGAGCCTACGAGCAGTACTTC
TRBD2	TRBJ2-3	TRBV5-1	NA	CASSPLAGAGTDTQYF	TGCGCCAGCAGCCCCTTAGCGGGAGCTGGCACAGATACGCAGTATTTT
TRBD2	TRBJ2-6	TRBV28	NA	CASSLYRLAGQSGANVLTF	TGTGCCAGCAGTTTATATAGACTAGCGGGGCAATCTGGGGCCAACGTCCTGACTTTC
TRBD2	TRBJ2-2	TRBV7-7	once	CASSLGLAGYGGELFF	TGTGCTAGCAGCTTAGGACTAGCGGGCTACGGCGGGGAGCTGTTTTTT
NA	TRBJ2-7	TRBV13	NA	CASSPADSRSYEQYF	TGTGCCAGCAGCCCAGCGGACTCCCGCTCCTACGAGCAGTACTTC
NA	TRBJ1-5	TRBV6-1	NA	CASSSTVNQPQHF	TGTGCCAGCAGTAGTACGGTCAATCAGCCCCAGCATTTT
TRBD2	TRBJ2-2	TRBV28	few	CASSLEGTSGRASGTGELFF	TGTGCCAGCAGTTTGGAAGGGACTAGCGGGAGGGCCTCGGGCACCGGGGAGCTGTTTTTT
NA	TRBJ2-5	TRBV2	few	CASRGSRGRETQYF	TGTGCCAGCAGGGGGTCTAGGGGTCGGGAGACCCAGTACTTC
NA	TRBJ2-3	TRBV27	NA	CASSLTSDYRTDTQYF	TGTGCCAGCAGCCTGACCTCGGACTACCGCACAGATACGCAGTATTTT
NA	TRBJ1-2	TRBV10-1	NA	CASSPGQNYGYTF	TGCGCCAGCAGCCCTGGACAGAACTATGGCTACACCTTC
TRBD2	TRBJ2-2	TRBV18	NA	CASSPETSGTNTGELFF	TGTGCCAGCTCACCAGAGACTAGCGGCACGAACACCGGGGAGCTGTTTTTT
TRBD1	TRBJ2-7	TRBV5-6	NA	CASSLYRDREYEQYF	TGTGCCAGCAGCTTGTATCGGGACAGGGAGTACGAGCAGTACTTC
TRBD1	TRBJ2-7	TRBV30	NA	CAWTGTGGIYEQYF	TGTGCCTGGACCGGGACAGGGGGGATCTACGAGCAGTACTTC
TRBD1	TRBJ1-2	TRBV19	NA	CASSRAAARGVYGYTF	TGTGCCAGCTCGCGGGCAGCGGCCAGGGGGGTCTATGGCTACACCTTC
TRBD1	TRBJ1-3	TRBV7-2	NA	CASSARQGAGGNTIYF	TGTGCCAGCAGCGCCCGACAGGGGGCGGGAGGAAACACCATATATTTT
NA	TRBJ2-3	TRBV21-1	NA	CASHSQTSESNCLDTQYF	TGTGCCAGCCACTCTCAGACTAGTGAGAGTAATTGTTTGGATACGCAGTATTTT
TRBD2	TRBJ2-1	TRBV4-1	NA	CASSQPRWTSGTYNEQFF	TGCGCCAGCAGCCAGCCTAGGTGGACTAGCGGGACTTACAATGAGCAGTTCTTC
TRBD2	TRBJ2-3	TRBV7-9	once	CASSYSGLAGGDTQYF	TGTGCCAGCAGCTATTCGGGACTAGCGGGAGGAGATACGCAGTATTTT
NA	TRBJ1-4	TRBV6-1	NA	CASRTQGAANEKLFF	TGTGCCAGCAGGACACAGGGCGCGGCTAATGAAAAACTGTTTTTT
NA	TRBJ2-7	TRBV13	once	CASSPQGKGYEQYF	TGTGCCAGCAGCCCACAGGGAAAGGGCTACGAGCAGTACTTC
TRBD2	TRBJ2-2	TRBV5-4	NA	CASSHRRLAGGLGGELFF	TGTGCCAGCAGCCATCGCCGACTAGCGGGAGGCCTGGGGGGGGAGCTGTTTTTT
NA	TRBJ2-3	TRBV6-5	NA	CASSYSPGRTDTQYF	TGTGCCAGCAGTTACTCGCCGGGGAGGACAGATACGCAGTATTTT
NA	TRBJ1-1	TRBV27	NA	CASSLRTGGRAFF	TGTGCCAGCAGTTTACGCACAGGCGGTAGAGCTTTCTTT
TRBD2	TRBJ2-5	TRBV2	NA	CASSGLAGWSEETQYF	TGTGCCAGCAGTGGACTAGCGGGGTGGTCGGAAGAGACCCAGTACTTC
TRBD1	TRBJ1-1	TRBV6-1	NA	CASSDGQGMNTEAFF	TGTGCCAGCAGTGACGGACAGGGAATGAACACTGAAGCTTTCTTT